These T cell receptor beta chains were read from a single sample in a study of T cell responses to AZD1222 COVID-19 vaccine. Only in-frame clones appear in the TCRdb table, and some are missing; sequencing was by immunoSEQ multiplex PCR. The repertoire has 140,000 or so clones, roughly 88% of them found once; the top ten carry around 3.5%. Sequenced material: peripheral blood, taken on day 0 of AZD1222 vaccination. Receptors were obtained from an adult in good health. The CDR3 runs from the conserved cysteine through the conserved F or W. D genes are given only for firm matches. Rows may omit the clone size; those that give it use once, few, many or a size class.

j_call v_call clone_size d_call cdr3_aa cdr3_nt
TRBJ1-1 TRBV20-1 . . CSASSVGNTEAFF TGCAGTGCTAGTTCGGTGGGAAACACTGAAGCTTTCTTT
TRBJ2-1 TRBV12-3/TRBV12-4 . TRBD1 CASRQGLDNEQFF TGTGCCAGCAGACAGGGGCTGGACAATGAGCAGTTCTTC
TRBJ1-2 TRBV6-5 . . CASTPPAGGFGYTF TGTGCCAGCACTCCCCCGGCAGGTGGCTTTGGCTACACCTTC
TRBJ2-1 TRBV13 . TRBD2 CASSHVSGRALVYNEQFF TGTGCCAGCAGCCATGTTAGCGGGAGGGCTCTGGTTTACAATGAGCAGTTCTTC
TRBJ2-1 TRBV11-3 . . CASSFTGVTNEQFF TGTGCCAGCAGCTTTACGGGAGTAACCAATGAGCAGTTCTTC
TRBJ2-5 TRBV5-6 . . CASSFQYQETQYF TGTGCCAGCAGCTTTCAGTACCAAGAGACCCAGTACTTC
TRBJ2-2 TRBV7-3 . . CASSLSRDSFTGELFF TGTGCCAGCAGCTTATCCCGGGACTCATTCACCGGGGAGCTGTTTTTT
TRBJ2-1 TRBV11-2 . . CASSPQKSSYNEQFF TGTGCCAGCAGCCCACAAAAAAGCTCCTACAATGAGCAGTTCTTC
TRBJ1-3 TRBV4-3 . . CASSQDLANTIYF TGCGCCAGCAGCCAAGATTTAGCAAACACCATATATTTT
TRBJ1-2 TRBV6-5 . TRBD1 CASSRDRGLDGYTF TGTGCCAGCAGTAGGGACAGGGGGCTTGACGGCTACACCTTC
TRBJ2-5 TRBV19 . . CANPGVGIVDF TGTGCCAACCCGGGAGTAGGGATTGTGGACTTC
TRBJ1-1 TRBV4-2 . . CASSQDHRNTEAFF TGTGCCAGCAGCCAAGATCACAGGAACACTGAAGCTTTCTTT
TRBJ1-2 TRBV6-6 . . CASSPRLFFARNNYGYTF TGTGCCAGCAGTCCCAGACTGTTCTTCGCACGAAATAACTATGGCTACACCTTC
TRBJ1-2 TRBV6-2/TRBV6-3 . TRBD1 CASSFHHLTGPHYGYTF TGTGCCAGCAGTTTCCACCACCTGACAGGGCCCCACTATGGCTACACCTTC
TRBJ1-3 TRBV5-6 . . CASSARGSGNTIYF TGTGCCAGCAGCGCGAGGGGTTCTGGAAACACCATATATTTT
TRBJ2-1 TRBV4-2 . . CASSQDLRSSYNEQFF TGTGCCAGCAGCCAAGATCTTCGGAGCTCCTACAATGAGCAGTTCTTC
TRBJ2-7 TRBV6-5 . . CASSYRDKGDEQYF TGTGCCAGCAGTTACAGGGACAAGGGAGACGAGCAGTACTTC
TRBJ2-2 TRBV5-4 . . CASSLDPGELFF TGTGCCAGCAGCTTGGACCCCGGGGAGCTGTTTTTT
TRBJ1-2 TRBV6-5 . . CASRIAEFYGYTF TGTGCCAGCCGAATTGCGGAGTTCTATGGCTACACCTTC
TRBJ2-1 TRBV9 . . CASSVDDLATYNEQFF TGTGCCAGCAGCGTAGATGACCTAGCGACCTACAATGAGCAGTTCTTC
TRBJ2-7 TRBV10-1 . TRBD1 CASRGQKGVYEQYF TGCGCCAGCAGGGGACAGAAGGGGGTCTACGAGCAGTACTTC
TRBJ1-2 TRBV27 . . CASSSGANGYTF TGTGCCAGCTCTTCAGGGGCGAATGGCTACACCTTC
TRBJ2-7 TRBV28 . . CATSGGLDLSSYEQYF TGTGCCACTTCCGGGGGACTTGACCTTAGCTCCTACGAGCAGTACTTC
TRBJ1-5 TRBV6-5 . . CASSYPAANQPQHF TGTGCCAGCAGTTACCCGGCGGCGAATCAGCCCCAGCATTTT
TRBJ1-1 TRBV3-1/TRBV3-2 . . CASSQDDPGNTEAFF TGTGCCAGCAGCCAAGATGACCCGGGGAACACTGAAGCTTTCTTT
TRBJ2-1 TRBV4-2 . TRBD2 CASSQAQRTSGSNEQFF TGTGCCAGCAGCCAAGCCCAACGGACTAGCGGGAGCAATGAGCAGTTCTTC
TRBJ2-3 TRBV27 . TRBD1 CASGTVGAPDTQYF TGTGCCAGCGGGACAGTTGGGGCCCCAGATACGCAGTATTTT
TRBJ2-1 TRBV19 many TRBD2 CASRRGRDNEQFF TGTGCCAGTAGACGCGGGAGGGACAATGAGCAGTTCTTC
TRBJ2-5 TRBV7-9 . TRBD2 CASSGLAGETQYF TGTGCCAGCAGCGGACTAGCTGGGGAGACCCAGTACTTC
TRBJ1-4 TRBV5-4 . TRBD1 CASSSYGQGRANEKLFF TGTGCCAGCAGCTCGTATGGACAGGGACGAGCTAATGAAAAACTGTTTTTT
TRBJ2-7 TRBV6-2/TRBV6-3 . . CASSRDSRPYEQYF TGTGCCAGCAGCCGGGACTCTCGCCCCTACGAGCAGTACTTC
TRBJ2-5 TRBV6-5 . . CASRGSETQYF TGTGCCAGCAGGGGGTCAGAGACCCAGTACTTC
TRBJ1-5 TRBV5-1 . . CASSLTESGPQHF TGCGCCAGCAGCTTAACGGAATCCGGGCCCCAGCATTTT
TRBJ1-5 TRBV11-2 . . CASSKGLDNSNQPQHF TGTGCCAGCAGCAAGGGATTAGATAATAGCAATCAGCCCCAGCATTTT